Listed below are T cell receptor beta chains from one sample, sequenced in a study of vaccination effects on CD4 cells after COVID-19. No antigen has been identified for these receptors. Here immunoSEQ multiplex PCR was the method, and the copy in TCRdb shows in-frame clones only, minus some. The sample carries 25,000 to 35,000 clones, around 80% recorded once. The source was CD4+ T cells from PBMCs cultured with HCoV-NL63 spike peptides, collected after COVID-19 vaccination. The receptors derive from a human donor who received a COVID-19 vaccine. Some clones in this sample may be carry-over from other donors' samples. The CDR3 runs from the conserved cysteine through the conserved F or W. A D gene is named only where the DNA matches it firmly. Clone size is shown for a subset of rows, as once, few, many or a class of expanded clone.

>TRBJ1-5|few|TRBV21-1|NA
CASSKGPGQGGLGNQPQHF
TGTGCCAGCAGCAAGGGTCCCGGACAGGGCGGGTTGGGAAATCAGCCCCAGCATTTT
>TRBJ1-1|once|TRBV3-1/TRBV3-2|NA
CASSQVVMGNTEAFF
TGTGCCAGCAGCCAAGTCGTGATGGGGAACACTGAAGCTTTCTTT
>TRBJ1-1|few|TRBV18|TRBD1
CASSAGQGQGTEAFF
TGTGCCAGCTCGGCGGGACAGGGACAGGGCACTGAAGCTTTCTTT
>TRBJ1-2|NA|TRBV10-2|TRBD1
CASSRGQDYGYTF
TGCGCCAGCAGCAGGGGGCAGGACTATGGCTACACCTTC
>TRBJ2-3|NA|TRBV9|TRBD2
CASTPSGGSPTDTQYF
TGTGCCAGCACACCGAGCGGGGGCTCCCCCACAGATACGCAGTATTTT
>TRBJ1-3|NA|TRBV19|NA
CASSMRISGNTIYF
TGTGCCAGTAGTATGCGAATCTCTGGAAACACCATATATTTT
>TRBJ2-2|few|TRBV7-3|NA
CASSLRPAGNTGELFF
TGTGCCAGCAGCCTGAGGCCAGCGGGGAACACCGGGGAGCTGTTTTTT
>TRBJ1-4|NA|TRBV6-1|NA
CASSEGPAGGNEKLFF
TGTGCCAGCAGTGAAGGACCGGCAGGAGGTAATGAAAAACTGTTTTTT
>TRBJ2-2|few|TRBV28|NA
CASTIALANTGELFF
TGTGCCAGCACCATCGCATTGGCGAACACCGGGGAGCTGTTTTTT
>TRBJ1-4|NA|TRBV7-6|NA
CASGPGQFNEKLFF
TGTGCCAGTGGGCCCGGACAGTTTAATGAAAAACTGTTTTTT
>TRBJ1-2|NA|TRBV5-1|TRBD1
CASSLGTEAYGYTF
TGCGCCAGCAGCCTAGGGACAGAGGCCTATGGCTACACCTTC
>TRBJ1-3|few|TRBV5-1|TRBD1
CASSFEGASGNTIYF
TGCGCCAGCAGCTTTGAGGGGGCCTCTGGAAACACCATATATTTT
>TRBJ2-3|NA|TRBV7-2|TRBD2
CASSFLPSGGRADTQYF
TGTGCCAGCAGTTTCCTACCTAGCGGGGGGAGGGCAGATACGCAGTATTTT
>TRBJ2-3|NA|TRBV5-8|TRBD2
CASPIGVGLPSGSTDTQYF
TGTGCCAGCCCGATTGGGGTCGGGCTTCCTAGCGGGAGTACAGATACGCAGTATTTT
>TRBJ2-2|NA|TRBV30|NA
CAWTGGGRFTGELFF
TGTGCCTGGACGGGTGGAGGGCGATTCACCGGGGAGCTGTTTTTT
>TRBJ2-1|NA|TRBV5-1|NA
CASSSGGKFLGDEQFF
TGCGCCAGCAGCTCAGGGGGGAAGTTTCTGGGGGATGAGCAGTTCTTC
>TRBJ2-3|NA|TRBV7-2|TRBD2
CASSLGIAGGSTDTQYF
TGTGCCAGCAGCTTGGGGATAGCGGGGGGTAGCACAGATACGCAGTATTTT
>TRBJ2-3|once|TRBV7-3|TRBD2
CASSFLGLAGGEYTDTQYF
TGTGCCAGCAGCTTCTTGGGGCTAGCGGGGGGGGAATACACAGATACGCAGTATTTT
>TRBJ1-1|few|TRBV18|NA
CASSQTRTALNTEAFF
TGTGCCAGCTCCCAGACTCGGACAGCCTTGAACACTGAAGCTTTCTTT
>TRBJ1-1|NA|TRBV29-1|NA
CSVGVGGPSTYTEAFF
TGCAGCGTTGGGGTTGGGGGCCCAAGTACCTACACTGAAGCTTTCTTT
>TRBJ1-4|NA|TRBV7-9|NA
CASSTWGNTEKLFF
TGTGCCAGCAGCACCTGGGGCAATACTGAAAAACTGTTTTTT
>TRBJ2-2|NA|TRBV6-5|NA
CASSLDLGGELFF
TGTGCCAGCAGTTTGGATTTGGGCGGGGAGCTGTTTTTT
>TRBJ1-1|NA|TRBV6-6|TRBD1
CASSYPGQGERFGAFF
TGTGCCAGCAGCTATCCGGGACAGGGGGAAAGATTCGGAGCTTTCTTT
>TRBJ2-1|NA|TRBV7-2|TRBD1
CASSLMWGQENEQFF
TGTGCCAGCAGCTTAATGTGGGGACAGGAAAATGAGCAGTTCTTC
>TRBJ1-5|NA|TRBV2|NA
CASKLRAGNQPQHF
TGTGCCAGCAAACTACGGGCAGGAAATCAGCCCCAGCATTTT
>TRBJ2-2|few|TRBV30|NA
CALSTGELFF
TGTGCCTTATCTACCGGGGAGCTGTTTTTT
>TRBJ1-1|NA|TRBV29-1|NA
CSVEGMANTEAFF
TGCAGCGTTGAAGGGATGGCGAACACTGAAGCTTTCTTT
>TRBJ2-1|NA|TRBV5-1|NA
CASSSLSLSEQFF
TGCGCCAGCAGCTCCCTATCCTTGTCTGAGCAGTTCTTC
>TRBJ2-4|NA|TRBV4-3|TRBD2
CASSQEISGSVGNIQYF
TGCGCCAGCAGCCAAGAGATTAGCGGGTCTGTGGGAAACATTCAGTACTTC
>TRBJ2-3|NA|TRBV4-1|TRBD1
CASSQAPGTDTDTQYF
TGCGCCAGCAGCCAAGCACCCGGGACAGACACAGATACGCAGTATTTT
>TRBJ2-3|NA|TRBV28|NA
CASSLGGGTDTQYF
TGTGCCAGCAGCCTCGGCGGAGGCACAGATACGCAGTATTTT
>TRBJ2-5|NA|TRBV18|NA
CASSPQKITETQYF
TGTGCCAGCTCACCGCAAAAAATCACAGAGACCCAGTACTTC
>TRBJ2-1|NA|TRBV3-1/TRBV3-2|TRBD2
CASSQGGPLAGAPRNEQFF
TGTGCCAGCAGCCAAGGAGGACCACTAGCGGGGGCCCCACGGAATGAGCAGTTCTTC
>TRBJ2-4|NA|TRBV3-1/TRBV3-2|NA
CASSQGQNKNIQYF
TGTGCCAGCAGCCAAGGCCAGAACAAAAACATTCAGTACTTC
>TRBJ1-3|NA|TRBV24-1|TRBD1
CATSDGTDRGSGNTIYF
TGTGCCACCAGTGATGGGACGGACAGGGGCTCTGGAAACACCATATATTTT
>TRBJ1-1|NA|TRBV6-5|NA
CASSPALTGKTEAFF
TGTGCCAGCAGTCCCGCTCTTACAGGGAAGACTGAAGCTTTCTTT
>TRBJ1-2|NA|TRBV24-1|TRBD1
CATSDRGTGAFYGYTF
TGTGCCACCAGTGATCGAGGGACAGGCGCCTTCTATGGCTACACCTTC
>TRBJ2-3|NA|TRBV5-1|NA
CASTSWGSGTDTQYF
TGCGCCAGCACCTCCTGGGGCTCTGGCACAGATACGCAGTATTTT
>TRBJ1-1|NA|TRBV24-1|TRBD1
CATSDPRQGVTEAFF
TGTGCCACCAGTGACCCCCGACAGGGAGTGACTGAAGCTTTCTTT